The TCR beta chain described here comes from a study of OX40 agonist ivuxolimab in advanced cancers. Whole-study context: Of mixed ages from roughly 23 to 85 and averaging about 60 years, the group was roughly 85% male. Three partial responders included one hepatocellular carcinoma patient and two cutaneous melanoma patients. Study results and limitations: Partial responders treated at 0.1-3.0 mg/kg exhibited clonal expansion among the lowest measured.

The CDR3 is made up of 18 amino acids. Per germline, CDR1 SNHLY and CDR2 FYNNEI. V gave up 2 bases and J gave up 4 bases; unmatched junction bases: 14. On this clone: Its target is unknown.

The protocol was immunoSEQ multiplex PCR, while the TCRdb copy is restricted to in-frame clones and leaves out a portion. The sample yields approximately 90,000 clones, over 75% seen once. This rearrangement joins TRBV2 to TRBJ1-3, with 7 bases lining up with TRBD1. The sequence was collected from an adult with an advanced solid tumor such as melanoma, head and neck, liver or kidney cancer. The sample consisted of CD4+ or CD8+ T cells sorted from blood, taken in a trial of the OX40 agonist ivuxolimab. The CDR3 reads CASSERGLGITFGNTIYF. The CDR3 nucleotides read TGTGCCAGCAGTGAAAGGGGGCTTGGGATCACATTCGGAAACACCATATATTTT.